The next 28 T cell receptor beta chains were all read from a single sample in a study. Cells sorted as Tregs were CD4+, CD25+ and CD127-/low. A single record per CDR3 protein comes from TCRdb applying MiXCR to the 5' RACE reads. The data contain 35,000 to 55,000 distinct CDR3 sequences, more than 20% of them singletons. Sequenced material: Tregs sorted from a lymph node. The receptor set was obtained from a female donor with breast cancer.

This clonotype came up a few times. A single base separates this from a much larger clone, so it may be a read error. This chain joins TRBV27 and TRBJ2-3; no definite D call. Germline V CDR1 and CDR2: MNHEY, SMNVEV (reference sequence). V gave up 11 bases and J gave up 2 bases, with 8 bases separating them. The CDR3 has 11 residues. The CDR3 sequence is CASQITDTQYF. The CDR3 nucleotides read TGTGCCTCCCAAATCACAGATACGCAGTATTTT.

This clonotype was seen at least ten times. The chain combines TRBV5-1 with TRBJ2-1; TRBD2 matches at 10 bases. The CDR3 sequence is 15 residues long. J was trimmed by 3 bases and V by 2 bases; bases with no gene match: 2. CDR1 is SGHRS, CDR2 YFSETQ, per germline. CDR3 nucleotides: TGCGCCAGCAGCTTAACTAGCGGGGACTACAATGAGCAGTTCTTC. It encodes CASSLTSGDYNEQFF.

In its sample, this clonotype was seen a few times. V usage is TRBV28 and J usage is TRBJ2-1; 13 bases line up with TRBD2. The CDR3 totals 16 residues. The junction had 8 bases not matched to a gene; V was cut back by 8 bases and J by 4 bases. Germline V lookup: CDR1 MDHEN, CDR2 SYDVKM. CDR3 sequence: CASGTGLAGLYNEQFF. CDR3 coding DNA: TGTGCCAGCGGGACGGGACTAGCGGGGCTTTACAATGAGCAGTTCTTC.

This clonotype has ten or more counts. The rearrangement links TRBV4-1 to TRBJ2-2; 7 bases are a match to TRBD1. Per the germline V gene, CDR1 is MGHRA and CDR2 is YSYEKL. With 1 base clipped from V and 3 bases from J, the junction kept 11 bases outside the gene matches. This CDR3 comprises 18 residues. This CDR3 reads CASSQVVETGRDTGELFF. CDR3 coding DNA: TGCGCCAGCAGCCAAGTTGTGGAGACAGGGAGAGACACCGGGGAGCTGTTTTTT.

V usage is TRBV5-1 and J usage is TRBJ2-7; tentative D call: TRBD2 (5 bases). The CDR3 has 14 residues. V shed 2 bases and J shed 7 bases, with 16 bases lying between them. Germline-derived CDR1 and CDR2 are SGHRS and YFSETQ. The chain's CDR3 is CASSFEGRTREQYF. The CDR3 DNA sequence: TGCGCCAGCAGCTTCGAGGGTCGGACCCGGGAGCAGTACTTC.

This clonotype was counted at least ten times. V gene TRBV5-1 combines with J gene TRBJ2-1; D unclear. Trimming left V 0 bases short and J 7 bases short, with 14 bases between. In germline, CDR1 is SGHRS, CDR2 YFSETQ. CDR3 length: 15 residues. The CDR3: CASSLGRESVNEQFF. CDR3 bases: TGCGCCAGCAGCTTGGGTAGGGAATCCGTTAATGAGCAGTTCTTC.

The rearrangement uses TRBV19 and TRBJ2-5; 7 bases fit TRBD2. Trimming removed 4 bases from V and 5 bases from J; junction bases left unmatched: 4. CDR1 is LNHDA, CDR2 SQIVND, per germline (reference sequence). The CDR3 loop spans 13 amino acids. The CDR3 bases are TGTGCCAGTAGTACCGCGGGAGAGGAGACCCAGTACTTC. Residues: CASSTAGEETQYF.

This CDR3 reads CASSPRSQDTEQFF. Here the CDR3 DNA reads TGTGCCAGCAGCCCAAGGTCCCAGGATACGGAGCAGTTCTTC. This sequence joins TRBV12-3 or TRBV12-4 and TRBJ2-1; no firm D call. With 6 bases removed from V and 10 bases from J, the gap between germline ends came to 19 bases. The CDR3 is 14 residues long.

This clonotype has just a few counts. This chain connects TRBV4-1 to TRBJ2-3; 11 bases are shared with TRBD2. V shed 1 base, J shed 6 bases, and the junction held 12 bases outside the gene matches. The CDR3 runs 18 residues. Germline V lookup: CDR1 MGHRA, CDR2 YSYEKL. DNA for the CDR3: TGCGCCAGCAGCCAAGGGACTAGCGGGCCCTTAGGGTGGGATACGCAGTATTTT. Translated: CASSQGTSGPLGWDTQYF.

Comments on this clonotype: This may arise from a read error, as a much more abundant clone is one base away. The CDR3 loop reads CTSSLVGESTEAFF. The CDR3 DNA reads TGCACCAGCAGCTTGGTAGGGGAGAGCACTGAAGCTTTCTTT. The chain combines TRBV5-1 with TRBJ1-1; D may be TRBD1 (5 bases). The CDR3 length is 14 residues. Germline CDR1 and CDR2: SGHRS and YFSETQ.

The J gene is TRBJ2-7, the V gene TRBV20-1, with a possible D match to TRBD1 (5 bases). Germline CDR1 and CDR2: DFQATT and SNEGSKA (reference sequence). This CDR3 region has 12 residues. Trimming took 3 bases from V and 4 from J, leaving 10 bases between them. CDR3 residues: CSASRGSYEQYF. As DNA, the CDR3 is TGCAGTGCTAGTAGGGGCAGTTACGAGCAGTACTTC.

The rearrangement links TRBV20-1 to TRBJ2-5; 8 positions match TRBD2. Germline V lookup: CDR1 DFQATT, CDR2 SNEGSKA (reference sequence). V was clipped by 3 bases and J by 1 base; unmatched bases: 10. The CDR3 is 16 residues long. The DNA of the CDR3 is TGCAGTGCTAGGAAGCTTAGCGGGGACGCCCAAGAGACCCAGTACTTC. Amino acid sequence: CSARKLSGDAQETQYF.

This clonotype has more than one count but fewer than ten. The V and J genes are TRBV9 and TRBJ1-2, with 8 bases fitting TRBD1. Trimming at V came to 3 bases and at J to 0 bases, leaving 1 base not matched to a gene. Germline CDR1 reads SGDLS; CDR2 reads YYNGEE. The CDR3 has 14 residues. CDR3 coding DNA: TGTGCCAGCAGCGAACAGGGGGCTAACTATGGCTACACCTTC. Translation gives CASSEQGANYGYTF. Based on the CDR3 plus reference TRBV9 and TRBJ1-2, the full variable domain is DSGVTQTPKHLITATGQRVTLRCSPRSGDLSVYWYQQSLDQGLQFLIQYYNGEERAKGNILERFSAQQFPDLHSELNLSSLELGDSALYFCASSEQGANYGYTFGSGTRLTVV.

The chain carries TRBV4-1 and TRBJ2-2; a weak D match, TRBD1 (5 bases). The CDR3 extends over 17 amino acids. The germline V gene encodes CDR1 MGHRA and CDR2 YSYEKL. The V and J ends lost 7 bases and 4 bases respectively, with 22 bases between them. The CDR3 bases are TGCGCCAGCAAAGGTGCGGACATGGGCTTGAGCACCGGGGAGCTGTTTTTT. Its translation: CASKGADMGLSTGELFF.

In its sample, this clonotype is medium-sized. CDR3 in amino acids: CASSLNSGATFYNEQFF. The CDR3 nucleotides read TGTGCCAGCAGCTTGAATAGCGGGGCCACGTTTTACAATGAGCAGTTCTTC. This chain joins TRBV5-4 and TRBJ2-1, with 8 nucleotides matching TRBD2. Germline V gene sequence: CDR1 SGHNT, CDR2 YYREEE (reference sequence). With 1 base clipped from V and 4 bases from J, the junction kept 10 bases outside the gene matches. The CDR3 extends over 17 amino acids.

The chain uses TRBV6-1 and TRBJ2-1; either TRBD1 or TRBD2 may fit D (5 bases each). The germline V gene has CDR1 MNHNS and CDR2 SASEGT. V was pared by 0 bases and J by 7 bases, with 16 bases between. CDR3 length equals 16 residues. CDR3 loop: CASSEAGERTWNEQFF. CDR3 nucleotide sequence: TGTGCCAGCAGTGAAGCAGGGGAGCGGACCTGGAATGAGCAGTTCTTC.

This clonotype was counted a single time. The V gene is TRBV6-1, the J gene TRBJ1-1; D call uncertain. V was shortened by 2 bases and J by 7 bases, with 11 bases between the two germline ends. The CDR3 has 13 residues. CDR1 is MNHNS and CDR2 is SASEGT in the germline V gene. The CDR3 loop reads CASSESMNNEAFF. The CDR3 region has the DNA TGTGCCAGCAGTGAAAGTATGAATAATGAAGCTTTCTTT.

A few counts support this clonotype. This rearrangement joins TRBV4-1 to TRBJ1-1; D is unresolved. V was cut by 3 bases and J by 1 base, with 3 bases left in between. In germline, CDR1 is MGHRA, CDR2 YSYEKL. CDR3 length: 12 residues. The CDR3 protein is CASSHTNTEAFF. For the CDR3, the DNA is TGCGCCAGCAGCCACACGAACACTGAAGCTTTCTTT.

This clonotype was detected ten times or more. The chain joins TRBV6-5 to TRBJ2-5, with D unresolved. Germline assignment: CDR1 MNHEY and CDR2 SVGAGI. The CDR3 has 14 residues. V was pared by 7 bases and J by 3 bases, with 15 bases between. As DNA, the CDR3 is TGTGCCAGCACATCGTCGGCTAAAAAAGAGACCCAGTACTTC. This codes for CASTSSAKKETQYF.

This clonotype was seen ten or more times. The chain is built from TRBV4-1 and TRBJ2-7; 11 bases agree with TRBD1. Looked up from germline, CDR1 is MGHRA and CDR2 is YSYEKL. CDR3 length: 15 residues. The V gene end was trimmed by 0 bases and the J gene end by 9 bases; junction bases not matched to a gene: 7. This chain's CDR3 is CASSQEGQGALRQYF. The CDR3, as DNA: TGCGCCAGCAGCCAAGAAGGACAGGGGGCTTTGCGGCAGTACTTC.

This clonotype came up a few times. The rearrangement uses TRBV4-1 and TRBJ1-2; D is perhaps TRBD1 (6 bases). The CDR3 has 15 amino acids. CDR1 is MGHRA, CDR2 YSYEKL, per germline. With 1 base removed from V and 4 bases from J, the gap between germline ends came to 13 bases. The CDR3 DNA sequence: TGCGCCAGCAGCCAAGTACAGGGAGAACCCTATGGCTACACCTTC. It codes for CASSQVQGEPYGYTF.

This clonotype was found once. For the CDR3, the DNA is TGTGCCAGCAGCCGGAGATCAGGGAGCACCGGGGAGCTGTTTTTT. Encoded protein: CASSRRSGSTGELFF. J is TRBJ2-2 and V is TRBV3-1; D possibly uses TRBD1 or TRBD2 (5 bases each). The CDR3 sequence is 15 residues long. V lost 4 bases to trimming and J lost 4 bases, with 13 bases between them. Germline loops: CDR1 LGHDT, CDR2 YNNKEL (reference sequence).

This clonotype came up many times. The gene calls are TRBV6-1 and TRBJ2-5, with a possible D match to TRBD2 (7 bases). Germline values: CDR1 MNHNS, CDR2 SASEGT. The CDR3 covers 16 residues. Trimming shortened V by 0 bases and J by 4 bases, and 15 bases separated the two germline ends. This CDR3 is CASSEAFGGGGETQYF. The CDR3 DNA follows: TGTGCCAGCAGTGAAGCGTTTGGGGGCGGGGGAGAGACCCAGTACTTC.

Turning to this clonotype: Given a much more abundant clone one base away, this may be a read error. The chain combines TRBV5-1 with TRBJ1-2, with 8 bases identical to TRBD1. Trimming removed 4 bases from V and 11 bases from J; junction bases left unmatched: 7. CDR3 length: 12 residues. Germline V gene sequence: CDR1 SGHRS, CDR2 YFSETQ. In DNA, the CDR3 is TGCGCCAGCAGCCACGGACAGGGCCTGTACACCTTC. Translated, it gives CASSHGQGLYTF. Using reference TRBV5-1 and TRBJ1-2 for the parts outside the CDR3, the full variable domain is KAGVTQTPRYLIKTRGQQVTLSCSPISGHRSVSWYQQTPGQGLQFLFEYFSETQRNKGNFPGRFSGRQFSNSRSEMNVSTLELGDSALYLCASSHGQGLYTFGSGTRLTVV.

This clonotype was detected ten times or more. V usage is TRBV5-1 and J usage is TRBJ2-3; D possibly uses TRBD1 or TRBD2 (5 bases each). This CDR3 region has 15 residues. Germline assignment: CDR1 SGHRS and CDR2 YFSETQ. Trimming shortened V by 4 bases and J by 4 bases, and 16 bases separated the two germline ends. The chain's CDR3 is CASSLSGRAADTQYF. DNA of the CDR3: TGCGCCAGCAGCCTATCGGGGCGCGCCGCAGATACGCAGTATTTT.

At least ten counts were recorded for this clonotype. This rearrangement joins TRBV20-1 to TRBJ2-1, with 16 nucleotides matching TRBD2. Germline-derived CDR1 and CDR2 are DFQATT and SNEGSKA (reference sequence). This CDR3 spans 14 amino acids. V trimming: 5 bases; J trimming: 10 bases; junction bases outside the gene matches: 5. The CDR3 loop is CSAATGLAGGEQFF. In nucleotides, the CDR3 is TGCAGTGCTGCGACGGGACTAGCGGGAGGGGAGCAGTTCTTC.

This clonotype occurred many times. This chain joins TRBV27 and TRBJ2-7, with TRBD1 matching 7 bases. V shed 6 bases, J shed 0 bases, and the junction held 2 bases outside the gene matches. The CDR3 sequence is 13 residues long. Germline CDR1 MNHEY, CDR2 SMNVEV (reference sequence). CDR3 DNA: TGTGCCAGCAGCTGGGACAGCTCCTACGAGCAGTACTTC. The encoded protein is CASSWDSSYEQYF.

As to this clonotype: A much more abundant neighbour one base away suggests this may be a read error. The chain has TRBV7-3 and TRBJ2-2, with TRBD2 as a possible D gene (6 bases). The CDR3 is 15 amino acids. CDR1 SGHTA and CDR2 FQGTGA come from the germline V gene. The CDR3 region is CASSPPGRNTGGLFF. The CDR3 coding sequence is TGTGCCAGCAGCCCACCGGGACGGAACACCGGGGGGCTGTTTTTT. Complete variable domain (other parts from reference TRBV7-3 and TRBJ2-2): GAGVSQTPSNKVTEKGKYVELRCDPISGHTALYWYRQSLGQGPEFLIYFQGTGAADDSGLPNDRFFAVRPEGSVSTLKIQRTERGDSAVYLCASSPPGRNTGGLFFGEGSRLTVL.